Presented here are 30 T cell receptor beta chains from one specimen sequenced in a study of cytomegalovirus exposure and HLA in healthy donors. The PCR had 60 Vbeta and 13 Jbeta primers. The protocol was immunoSEQ multiplex PCR, while the TCRdb copy is restricted to in-frame clones and leaves out a portion. The table includes some 70,000 clones, roughly two thirds detected once. Sequencing input: PBMCs. Source of these receptors: a woman aged 50 to 60 in good health and CMV-seronegative.

V and J are TRBV7-8 and TRBJ1-2; TRBD1 is a possible D gene (5 bases). V lost 4 bases, J lost 7 bases, and 13 bases lay in between. CDR1 SGHVS and CDR2 FQNEAQ come from the germline V gene. CDR3 length equals 13 residues. CDR3 in DNA: TGTGCCAGCAGCTCCGTTAGGAGGGGTGGCTACACCTTC. It specifies CASSSVRRGGYTF.

The chain combines TRBV4-2 with TRBJ2-7, with 9 positions matching TRBD2. Per germline, CDR1 LGHNA and CDR2 YNFKEQ. V shed 0 bases, J shed 5 bases, and the junction held 5 bases outside the gene matches. This CDR3 spans 15 amino acids. The CDR3 protein is CASSQDSGSRDEQYF. DNA for the CDR3: TGTGCCAGCAGCCAAGATAGCGGGAGTAGGGACGAGCAGTACTTC.

A single count supports this clone. The DNA of the CDR3 is TGTGCCAGCAGCTACTCTTCGCCCGAGCAGTACTTC. Translation gives CASSYSSPEQYF. The chain joins TRBV7-2 to TRBJ2-5; no clear D. The tail of the sequence fits TRBJ2-7 better, so the J call may be wrong. The CDR3 sequence is 12 residues long. The V gene's germline CDR1 is SGHTA and CDR2 FQGNSA.

A few counts support this clone. CDR3 nucleotides: TGTGCCAGCAGCTTAGCGGGCGACCTCTCGGGCTACACCTTC. Protein product: CASSLAGDLSGYTF. The rearrangement uses TRBV7-6 and TRBJ1-2; D not certain. Trimming pared 0 bases from V and 8 bases from J, leaving 13 bases between. The CDR3 runs 14 residues. Germline CDR1 is SGHVS and CDR2 is FNYEAQ.

The genes are TRBV7-3 and TRBJ2-6; D gene uncertain. This CDR3 region has 13 residues. Looked up from germline, CDR1 is SGHTA and CDR2 is FQGTGA. The V gene lost 11 bases and the J gene lost 2 bases, with 10 bases spanning the gap. The CDR3 spells CASKPPGANVLTF. DNA for the CDR3: TGTGCCTCAAAGCCCCCTGGGGCCAACGTCCTGACTTTC.

V and J are TRBV4-3 and TRBJ1-2; D is ambiguous. Germline CDR1 and CDR2: LGHNA and YSLEER. V lost 0 bases to trimming and J lost 3 bases, with 11 bases between them. The CDR3 is 15 amino acids. The CDR3 region has the DNA TGCGCCAGCAGCCAAGATAGGAGCTCGTACTATGGCTACACCTTC. Its translation: CASSQDRSSYYGYTF.

V and J are TRBV9 and TRBJ1-1; D call uncertain. V was cut by 3 bases and J by 2 bases, with 5 bases left in between. The CDR3 is made up of 12 amino acids. Germline assignment: CDR1 SGDLS and CDR2 YYNGEE. This CDR3 reads CASSGANTEAFF. CDR3 in DNA: TGTGCCAGCAGCGGGGCCAACACTGAAGCTTTCTTT.

The genes are TRBV18 and TRBJ2-1; TRBD2 is a possible D gene (6 bases). Trimming shortened V by 4 bases and J by 0 bases, and 10 bases separated the two germline ends. Germline lookup yields CDR1 KGHSH and CDR2 LQKENI. CDR3 length: 15 amino acids. CDR3 in DNA: TGTGCCAGCTCACTCGCGGGGAGCTCCTACAATGAGCAGTTCTTC. Translation gives CASSLAGSSYNEQFF.

The V gene is TRBV5-1, the J gene TRBJ1-1, with D perhaps matching TRBD1 (6 bases). The V and J ends lost 0 bases and 4 bases respectively, with 22 bases between them. The V gene's germline CDR1 is SGHRS and CDR2 YFSETQ. The CDR3 spans 18 residues. CDR3 sequence (DNA): TGCGCCAGCAGCTTGGATTTTGAGCGGGGGGCTGGTGGCACTGAAGCTTTCTTT. Translation: CASSLDFERGAGGTEAFF.

The chain joins TRBV5-1 to TRBJ1-4; D remains ambiguous. Germline CDR1 is SGHRS and CDR2 is YFSETQ. Trimming shortened V by 5 bases and J by 1 base, and 6 bases separated the two germline ends. CDR3 size: 13 residues. For the CDR3, the DNA is TGCGCCAGCAGGGGAGGAACTAATGAAAAACTGTTTTTT. Amino acid sequence: CASRGGTNEKLFF.

This clone has only a few counts. This sequence joins TRBV18 and TRBJ2-7, with 15 bases aligning to TRBD2. This CDR3 has 17 residues. The germline V gene encodes CDR1 KGHSH and CDR2 LQKENI. The trim removed 3 bases at V and 1 base at J, leaving 4 bases unmatched. CDR3 residues: CASSPGTSGRISYEQYF. The CDR3 nucleotides read TGTGCCAGCTCACCTGGGACTAGCGGGAGGATATCCTACGAGCAGTACTTC.

This chain joins TRBV4-1 and TRBJ1-1, with a possible D match to TRBD1 (5 bases). Between the trimmed V and J ends, which lost 2 bases and 3 bases, there was a span of 7 bases. CDR3 length: 13 residues. The V gene's germline CDR1 is MGHRA and CDR2 YSYEKL. The CDR3 loop is CASSQQGYTEAFF. In DNA, the CDR3 is TGCGCCAGCAGCCAACAGGGATACACTGAAGCTTTCTTT.

The J gene is TRBJ2-6, the V gene TRBV5-4; a possible D gene is TRBD2 (5 bases). Germline V CDR1 and CDR2: SGHNT, YYREEE (reference sequence). V lost 0 bases and J 2 bases, leaving 9 bases between the germline ends. The CDR3 has 16 amino acids. CDR3 nucleotides: TGTGCCAGCAGCTTGGAGGTCGGGGCTGGGGCCAACGTCCTGACTTTC. Translated, it gives CASSLEVGAGANVLTF.

There are a few counts of this clone. V usage is TRBV28 and J usage is TRBJ2-6, with 11 bases identical to TRBD2. The CDR3 contains 16 residues. J lost 12 bases, V lost 5 bases, and 12 bases had no gene match. Germline values: CDR1 MDHEN, CDR2 SYDVKM. The CDR3 sequence: CASSGRGTSGRGVLTF. CDR3 in DNA: TGTGCCAGCAGTGGGCGGGGGACTAGCGGCCGTGGCGTCCTGACTTTC.

This chain uses TRBV15 with TRBJ2-4, with a tentative D call TRBD2 (5 bases). The CDR3 spans 17 residues. The V end was cut by 0 bases, the J end by 7 bases, with 19 bases between. The germline gives CDR1 LNHNV, CDR2 YYDKDF (reference sequence). The CDR3 reads CATSRDMYGSTRNIQYF. CDR3 nucleotides: TGTGCCACCAGCAGAGATATGTACGGTAGTACTAGGAACATTCAGTACTTC.

The sample holds a few counts of this clone. The germline gene is not matched at one end of the junction; a read error may be the cause. V is TRBV7-6 and J is TRBJ2-3; 8 nucleotides line up with TRBD2. Germline lookup yields CDR1 SGHVS and CDR2 FNYEAQ. The CDR3 is made up of 16 amino acids. In DNA, the CDR3 is TGTGCCAGCAGCTTAGGCGGCTGGACTAGCAGAGATACGCAGTATTTT. Amino acids: CASSLGGWTSRDTQYF.

The CDR3 sequence is CASSAGSFGETQYF. As DNA, the CDR3 is TGTGCCAGCAGTGCGGGCTCCTTTGGGGAGACCCAGTACTTC. The chain employs TRBV7-3 and TRBJ2-5; TRBD2 might be the D (5 bases). V was pared by 6 bases and J by 5 bases, with 16 bases between. Germline values: CDR1 SGHTA, CDR2 FQGTGA. The CDR3 totals 14 residues. The whole variable domain, filled in from reference TRBV7-3 and TRBJ2-5, reads GAGVSQTPSNKVTEKGKYVELRCDPISGHTALYWYRQSLGQGPEFLIYFQGTGAADDSGLPNDRFFAVRPEGSVSTLKIQRTERGDSAVYLCASSAGSFGETQYFGPGTRLLVL.

The genes are TRBV7-8 and TRBJ2-2; TRBD2 matches 7 bases. The germline CDR1 and CDR2 sequences are SGHVS and FQNEAQ. V dropped 3 bases and J dropped 4; count of bases not matched to a gene: 5. The CDR3 sequence is 15 residues long. In DNA form, the CDR3 reads TGTGCCAGCAGCTTGCCTAGCGGACCCACCGGGGAGCTGTTTTTT. It specifies CASSLPSGPTGELFF.

This clone appeared a few times. The gene calls are TRBV30 and TRBJ2-5, with D perhaps matching TRBD2 (5 bases). CDR1 is GTSNPN, CDR2 SVGIG, per germline (reference sequence). The CDR3 is made up of 12 amino acids. Trimming took off 0 bases at V and 6 bases at J, with 8 bases between the two ends. The CDR3 coding sequence is TGTGCCTGGAGTGTATGGAGGCAGACCCAGTACTTC. This codes for CAWSVWRQTQYF.

V usage is TRBV11-3 and J usage is TRBJ1-1, with 9 bases identical to TRBD1. J gave up 4 bases and V 4 bases, and 10 bases lay outside the gene matches. The V gene's germline CDR1 is SGHNT and CDR2 YENEEA. The CDR3 is 16 amino acids. CDR3 DNA: TGTGCCAGCAGCTCACCCCCGGGGACAGGGCTCACTGAAGCTTTCTTT. This codes for CASSSPPGTGLTEAFF.

The chain is built from TRBV4-3 and TRBJ1-5, with TRBD1 matching 8 bases. Trimming removed 1 base from V and 6 bases from J; junction bases left unmatched: 5. The CDR3 extends over 15 amino acids. Looked up from germline, CDR1 is LGHNA and CDR2 is YSLEER. In DNA, the CDR3 is TGCGCCAGCAGCCAAGGGACAGGGACTGCTCAGCCCCAGCATTTT. Its translation is CASSQGTGTAQPQHF.

The chain combines TRBV28 with TRBJ1-1, with TRBD1 matching over 7 bases. The V segment lost 5 bases and the J segment 4 bases; nucleotides outside the gene matches: 7. CDR1 is MDHEN and CDR2 is SYDVKM in the germline V gene. The CDR3 length is 14 residues. CDR3 residues: CASSMTGKRTEAFF. The CDR3, as DNA: TGTGCCAGCAGTATGACAGGGAAGCGCACTGAAGCTTTCTTT.

This clone has more than one count but fewer than ten. The CDR3 coding sequence is TGTGCCAGCAACCCGACAGGGGATCAGCCCCAGCATTTT. It translates to CASNPTGDQPQHF. V gene TRBV2 combines with J gene TRBJ1-5; 8 bases are shared with TRBD1. Trimming at V came to 7 bases and at J to 5 bases, leaving 4 bases not matched to a gene. Germline CDR1 is SNHLY and CDR2 is FYNNEI. This CDR3 has 13 residues.

This clone was picked up a small number of times. J is TRBJ2-6 and V is TRBV21-1; TRBD2, the D gene given by the table, was not confirmed from the DNA. TRBV21-1 is recorded as a pseudogene. The length of the CDR3 is 17 residues. CDR3 nucleotide sequence: TGTGCCAGCAGCAATGGGGGGGGCTGCTCTGGGGCCAACGTCCTGACTTTC. Its translation: CASSNGGGCSGANVLTF.

The J gene is TRBJ2-6, the V gene TRBV7-2; no reliable D call. Deletions cut 1 base from V and 0 bases from J, with 13 bases between. This CDR3 spans 18 amino acids. In germline, CDR1 is SGHTA, CDR2 FQGNSA. DNA for the CDR3: TGTGCCAGCAGCTTAGGCGGCGGAACCAACTCTGGGGCCAACGTCCTGACTTTC. Translating it yields CASSLGGGTNSGANVLTF. The full variable domain, completed using reference TRBV7-2 and TRBJ2-6, is GAGVSQSPSNKVTEKGKDVELRCDPISGHTALYWYRQSLGQGLEFLIYFQGNSAPDKSGLPSDRFSAERTGGSVSTLTIQRTQQEDSAVYLCASSLGGGTNSGANVLTFGAGSRLTVL.

The chain recombines TRBV30 with TRBJ2-3, with 9 nucleotides matching TRBD1. From germline, CDR1 is GTSNPN and CDR2 SVGIG (reference sequence). The CDR3 length is 16 residues. With V trimmed by 2 bases and J by 0 bases, 6 bases remained unmatched. The CDR3, as DNA: TGTGCCTGGAGTAAACAGGGGGCGGCGAGCACAGATACGCAGTATTTT. Translation: CAWSKQGAASTDTQYF. Filled out from reference TRBV30 and TRBJ2-3, the complete variable domain reads SQTIHQWPATLVQPVGSPLSLECTVEGTSNPNLYWYRQAAGRGLQLLFYSVGIGQISSEVPQNLSASRPQDRQFILSSKKLLLSDSGFYLCAWSKQGAASTDTQYFGPGTRLTVL.

The gene calls are TRBV4-3 and TRBJ2-2; 8 bases fit TRBD1. Germline assignment: CDR1 LGHNA and CDR2 YSLEER. The CDR3 contains 18 residues. V was clipped by 0 bases and J by 7 bases; unmatched bases: 13. CDR3 region: CASSQDSGRGRSDGELFF. The CDR3 bases are TGCGCCAGCAGCCAAGATTCAGGCAGGGGGCGTTCTGACGGGGAGCTGTTTTTT.

The rearrangement links TRBV27 to TRBJ2-1, with TRBD2 matching over 14 bases. The V gene's germline CDR1 is MNHEY and CDR2 SMNVEV (reference sequence). CDR3 length: 15 amino acids. The V gene end was trimmed by 6 bases and the J gene end by 7 bases; junction bases not matched to a gene: 5. Written as DNA, the CDR3 is TGTGCCAGCAGGCGGACTAGCGGGAGGAGAAATGAGCAGTTCTTC. Protein: CASRRTSGRRNEQFF.

CDR3 nucleotides: TGCGCCAGCAGCTTGGCTGTTCGGACAGGGGGCCACGAGCAGTACTTC. Amino acid sequence: CASSLAVRTGGHEQYF. The rearrangement links TRBV5-1 to TRBJ2-7; the match to TRBD1 covers 11 bases. The V and J ends lost 0 bases and 5 bases, in that order; junction bases with no gene match: 7. The CDR3 contains 16 residues. The germline CDR1 and CDR2 sequences are SGHRS and YFSETQ.

This chain joins TRBV5-1 and TRBJ2-1; D perhaps matches TRBD2 (6 bases). The CDR3 runs 14 residues. The germline V and J ends were trimmed by 2 bases and 5 bases, with 11 bases remaining between them. Germline V lookup: CDR1 SGHRS, CDR2 YFSETQ. The chain's CDR3 is CASSLLAWNNEQFF. DNA for the CDR3: TGCGCCAGCAGCTTACTAGCTTGGAACAATGAGCAGTTCTTC.